The clone carrying this TCR beta chain came up a few times. This record comes from a study of neoadjuvant anti-PD-1 for oral cavity cancer. About the study: Around day 43, patients without progression received a fourth nivolumab dose before surgery.

TCRdb's copy holds only in-frame clones and misses some; the assay was immunoSEQ multiplex PCR. The repertoire includes tens of thousands of clones, around four fifths of them detected once, and just over 2.5% sits in the top ten. V was cut by 3 bases and J by 2 bases, with 13 bases left in between. The CDR3 totals 15 residues. From germline, CDR1 is MDHEN and CDR2 SYDVKM. PBMCs were not maintained or expanded in culture before analysis. The starting material was PBMCs, obtained before nivolumab (anti-PD-1) treatment. The sequence was obtained from a person aged 40 to 85 with oral cavity squamous cell carcinoma. The J gene is TRBJ1-1, the V gene TRBV28; tentatively, D is TRBD1 (6 bases). CDR3 sequence (DNA): TGTGCCAGCAGTTTGATAGGGGGTGTTAACACTGAAGCTTTCTTT. Encoded protein: CASSLIGGVNTEAFF.